This T cell receptor beta chain was obtained from a study of T cell responses to AZD1222 COVID-19 vaccine. Study-wide findings and caveats: Among the donors, most were white British and more were female, and clonal diversity was possibly underestimated. Vaccine-associated CD4 TCRs spanned spike, dominant at 160-218 and 743-854.

As for this clone: Its cognate antigen is unknown.

Generated by immunoSEQ multiplex PCR, the TCRdb table keeps only in-frame clones and is missing some. The sample has tens of thousands of clones, 89% seen once. The CDR3 runs 16 residues. V was pared by 3 bases and J by 6 bases, with 12 bases of the junction left unmatched. Germline lookup yields CDR1 SGHRS and CDR2 YFSETQ. This specimen consisted of peripheral blood, obtained 28 days after the second AZD1222 dose. This receptor was obtained from an adult who received the AZD1222 COVID-19 vaccine. This chain links TRBV5-1 with TRBJ2-3; 8 bases fit TRBD1. CDR3 region: CASSYGQGEGQDTQYF. In DNA form, the CDR3 reads TGCGCCAGCAGCTACGGACAGGGAGAGGGTCAGGATACGCAGTATTTT.